This is a list of T cell receptor beta chains from one sample in a study of tumor-infiltrating lymphocytes in primary liver carcinoma. MiXCR, applied by TCRdb to the multiplex PCR reads, yields one record per CDR3 protein. Here the sample spans hundreds of thousands of distinct CDR3 sequences, around three fifths being singletons. Sequenced material: peripheral blood. These receptors were obtained from a woman in her twenties or thirties with primary liver carcinoma and hepatitis B virus infection. Both conserved end residues are part of each CDR3. A D gene is named only where the DNA matches it firmly. Size is omitted from some rows. Given values are once, few, many or a class for expanded clones.

j_call	d_call	v_call	clone_size	cdr3_aa	cdr3_nt
TRBJ1-2	TRBD1	TRBV30	-	CAWREQGAAGYGYTF	TGTGCCTGGAGGGAACAGGGGGCAGCAGGGTATGGCTACACCTTC
TRBJ2-2	-	TRBV11-1	many	CASSLEAGPGELFF	TGTGCCAGCAGCTTAGAAGCGGGTCCCGGGGAGCTGTTTTTT
TRBJ1-2	-	TRBV4-1	once	CASSLPPTGPLSGYTF	TGCGCCAGCAGCCTACCCCCGACAGGCCCTTTGTCTGGCTACACCTTC
TRBJ2-7	-	TRBV6-6	-	CASRGQSYEQYF	TGTGCCAGTAGAGGACAGTCCTACGAGCAGTACTTC
TRBJ2-1	-	TRBV11-2	-	CVSSLGLPKFF	TGTGTCAGCAGCTTAGGACTTCCAAAGTTCTTC
TRBJ1-2	-	TRBV11-2	many	CASSLAAGGWYGYTF	TGTGCCAGCAGCTTAGCCGCCGGGGGCTGGTATGGCTACACCTTC
TRBJ2-7	-	TRBV19	-	CASTHRGNPNSYEQYF	TGTGCCAGTACTCATCGAGGAAACCCGAACTCCTACGAGCAGTACTTC
TRBJ2-7	-	TRBV6-2/TRBV6-3	few	CASSYGGTMKYEQYF	TGTGCCAGCAGTTATGGCGGGACAATGAAATACGAGCAGTACTTC
TRBJ2-6	-	TRBV5-6	few	CASRGPTRSGANVLTF	TGTGCCAGCCGGGGTCCGACTAGGTCTGGGGCCAACGTCCTGACTTTC
TRBJ1-1	-	TRBV11-2	-	CASSLRGFSGKGGITNTEAFF	TGTGCCAGCAGCTTGAGGGGGTTTTCTGGAAAGGGGGGGATCACGAACACTGAAGCTTTCTTT
TRBJ2-1	TRBD2	TRBV12-3/TRBV12-4	-	CASSLATGTNPTGFF	TGTGCCAGCAGTCTAGCCACCGGGACTAACCCCACGGGATTCTTC
TRBJ2-3	-	TRBV6-5	few	CASNGGTDTQYF	TGTGCCAGCAACGGGGGCACAGATACGCAGTATTTT
TRBJ2-3	TRBD2	TRBV29-1	many	CSVDLAGTDTQYF	TGCAGCGTTGATCTAGCGGGAACAGATACGCAGTATTTT
TRBJ2-7	-	TRBV4-3	few	CASSQEIEGIYEQYF	TGCGCCAGCAGCCAAGAAATTGAGGGAATCTACGAGCAGTACTTC
TRBJ2-3	-	TRBV10-2	-	CASSESGSNQPQYF	TGCGCCAGCAGTGAGTCGGGGAGCAATCAGCCCCAGTATTTT
TRBJ1-4	-	TRBV7-8	-	CASSLRPGNVEKLFF	TGCGCCAGCAGCTTAAGACCGGGAAACGTTGAGAAACTGTTTTTT
TRBJ2-1	-	TRBV12-3/TRBV12-4	-	CASSPSETYSEQFF	TGTGCCAGCAGTCCTAGCGAAACGTACAGTGAGCAGTTCTTC
TRBJ2-7	-	TRBV12-3/TRBV12-4	few	CASSTRLMDEQYF	TGTGCCAGCAGCACCCGTTTGATGGACGAGCAGTACTTC
TRBJ2-1	-	TRBV5-1	-	CASSHGTGSYNEQFF	TGCGCCAGCAGTCACGGTACTGGCTCCTACAATGAGCAGTTCTTC
TRBJ1-5	TRBD1	TRBV7-9	-	CVSSRDSLNQPQHF	TGTGTCAGCAGCCGGGACAGTCTCAATCAGCCCCAGCATTTT
TRBJ2-7	-	TRBV18	-	CASSPREFSYEQYF	TGTGCCAGCTCACCACGAGAATTCTCCTACGAGCAGTACTTC
TRBJ2-1	TRBD1	TRBV11-2	-	CASSTMGQRASEQFF	TGTGCCAGCAGCACCATGGGACAGAGGGCATCGGAGCAGTTCTTC
TRBJ1-2	-	TRBV12-3/TRBV12-4	-	CASSSLAGALGYTF	TGTGCCAGCAGTTCCCTGGCGGGGGCTTTGGGCTACACCTTC
TRBJ1-1	-	TRBV6-5	-	CVSSYRTGLNGAFF	TGTGTCAGCAGTTACCGAACAGGCTTGAATGGAGCTTTCTTT
TRBJ2-7	TRBD1	TRBV4-1	once	CASSQGGTGVQRQYF	TGCGCCAGCAGCCAAGGTGGGACAGGGGTGCAAAGGCAGTACTTC
TRBJ2-5	TRBD2	TRBV11-2	many	CASSPGRTSFQETQYF	TGTGCCAGCAGCCCGGGCCGGACTAGCTTCCAAGAGACCCAGTACTTC
TRBJ2-2	TRBD2	TRBV29-1	-	CNVGTSRTGELFF	TGCAACGTCGGGACTAGTCGGACCGGGGAGCTGTTTTTT
TRBJ1-4	TRBD1	TRBV7-9	-	CASSLRQGGEKLFF	TGTGCCAGCAGCCTGCGACAGGGAGGTGAAAAACTGTTTTTT
TRBJ2-1	-	TRBV11-1	once	CTSSANGNEQFF	TGTACCAGCAGCGCTAACGGCAATGAGCAGTTCTTC
TRBJ2-5	-	TRBV12-3/TRBV12-4	-	CGSSFRCWRETQYF	TGTGGCAGCAGTTTTAGATGCTGGAGGGAGACCCAGTACTTC
TRBJ2-7	TRBD1	TRBV6-1	-	CVSSDSLQGLFTYEQYF	TGTGTCAGCAGTGACTCGTTACAGGGGCTTTTCACCTACGAGCAGTACTTC
TRBJ2-1	TRBD1	TRBV30	few	CAWSLTGKQFF	TGTGCCTGGAGTCTGACAGGGAAGCAGTTCTTC
TRBJ1-1	-	TRBV7-8	once	CASSLAVKVNTEAFF	TGTGCCAGCAGCCTAGCAGTGAAAGTAAACACTGAAGCTTTCTTT
TRBJ2-7	-	TRBV6-2/TRBV6-3	-	CASSYLSQDYYEQYF	TGTGCCAGCAGTTACTTATCCCAGGACTACTACGAGCAGTACTTC
TRBJ2-2	-	TRBV5-6	-	CASSSAHRVTGELYF	TGTGCCAGCAGCTCGGCACACAGAGTCACCGGGGAGCTGTATTTT